The 32 T cell receptor beta chains in this list originate from one sample, sequenced in a study of cytomegalovirus exposure and HLA in healthy donors. PCR employed 60 Vbeta and 13 Jbeta primers. Sequenced by immunoSEQ multiplex PCR; TCRdb stores in-frame clones only, minus some. The sample lists over 30,000 clones, 65% to 75% occurring once. The sample was PBMCs. The receptors stem from a man aged 35 to 55 in good health and CMV-seropositive.

The rearrangement joins TRBV28 to TRBJ2-7; 8 bases map to TRBD1. There are 14 residues in the CDR3. The J segment lost 4 bases and the V segment lost 6 bases, leaving 8 bases of the junction unmatched. CDR1 MDHEN and CDR2 SYDVKM come from the germline V gene. The CDR3 protein is CASSPTTGVYEQYF. In nucleotides, the CDR3 is TGTGCCAGCAGCCCAACGACAGGGGTATACGAGCAGTACTTC.

The chain joins TRBV5-1 to TRBJ2-1; D is perhaps TRBD1 (5 bases). CDR1 is SGHRS, CDR2 YFSETQ, per germline. CDR3 length: 12 amino acids. Trimming removed 2 bases from V and 8 bases from J, with 8 bases in between. The DNA for the CDR3 is TGCGCCAGCAGCTTACAGGATCATGAGCAGTTCTTC. It encodes CASSLQDHEQFF.

The chain employs TRBV15 and TRBJ1-4, with a tentative D call TRBD1 (5 bases). Trimming removed 6 bases from V and 1 base from J, with 9 bases in between. Germline assignment: CDR1 LNHNV and CDR2 YYDKDF (reference sequence). This CDR3 spans 14 amino acids. The DNA of the CDR3 is TGTGCCACCAGAGGGGTTATAACTAATGAAAAACTGTTTTTT. Its protein is CATRGVITNEKLFF.

The V gene is TRBV7-2, the J gene TRBJ2-7, with 9 bases matching TRBD2. Looked up from germline, CDR1 is SGHTA and CDR2 is FQGNSA. This CDR3 is built from 13 residues. Trimming at V came to 7 bases and at J to 4 bases, leaving 5 bases not matched to a gene. The CDR3 sequence is CASNQRGAYEQYF. DNA for the CDR3: TGTGCCAGCAACCAGCGGGGGGCTTACGAGCAGTACTTC.

V is TRBV5-1 and J is TRBJ2-1, with D unclear. Germline V gives CDR1 SGHRS, CDR2 YFSETQ. This CDR3 region has 12 residues. Trimming removed 0 bases at V and 10 bases at J, with 8 bases between. CDR3 in DNA: TGCGCCAGCAGCTTGGGTTCACAGGAGCAGTTCTTC. Its protein is CASSLGSQEQFF. Full variable domain (missing parts from reference TRBV5-1 and TRBJ2-1): KAGVTQTPRYLIKTRGQQVTLSCSPISGHRSVSWYQQTPGQGLQFLFEYFSETQRNKGNFPGRFSGRQFSNSRSEMNVSTLELGDSALYLCASSLGSQEQFFGPGTRLTVL.

This clone came up a few times. This chain joins TRBV5-6 and TRBJ2-2, with 9 bases fitting TRBD1. The germline gives CDR1 SGHDT, CDR2 YYEEEE. V lost 3 bases to trimming and J lost 4 bases; unmatched junction nucleotides: 7. The CDR3 loop spans 16 amino acids. The CDR3 DNA follows: TGTGCCAGCAGCTCCGGGACAGGGAGGGGCACCGGGGAGCTGTTTTTT. This encodes CASSSGTGRGTGELFF.

The chain links TRBV19 to TRBJ1-1; 11 positions match TRBD1. From germline, CDR1 is LNHDA and CDR2 SQIVND (reference sequence). The CDR3 runs 19 residues. V dropped 6 bases and J dropped 0; count of bases not matched to a gene: 15. This chain's CDR3 is CASSRGKPGQGVMNTEAFF. In nucleotides, the CDR3 is TGTGCCAGTAGCAGGGGGAAACCGGGACAGGGGGTTATGAACACTGAAGCTTTCTTT.

This clone turned up a few times. The chain recombines TRBV27 with TRBJ1-2; maybe TRBD1 (5 bases). The CDR3 contains 14 residues. V was pared by 3 bases and J by 3 bases, with 11 bases between. Germline CDR1 MNHEY, CDR2 SMNVEV (reference sequence). The DNA for the CDR3 is TGTGCCAGCAGTTTGTGGGGGGGACACTATGGCTACACCTTC. Translation gives CASSLWGGHYGYTF.

This clone has just one count. The chain joins TRBV27 to TRBJ2-2, with TRBD2 matching 12 bases. Germline V gene lookup returns CDR1 MNHEY and CDR2 SMNVEV (reference sequence). The CDR3 runs to 20 residues. J lost 1 base, V lost 2 bases, and 11 bases had no gene match. The CDR3 here is CASSLRSAVLAGGNTGELFF. CDR3 nucleotides: TGTGCCAGCAGTTTAAGGTCCGCGGTACTAGCGGGGGGGAACACCGGGGAGCTGTTTTTT.

The chain links TRBV28 to TRBJ2-5, with a possible D match to TRBD1 (6 bases). The DNA matches TRBJ2-7 better at its end, which makes the J call doubtful. The germline V gene encodes CDR1 MDHEN and CDR2 SYDVKM. The CDR3 is 13 residues long. This CDR3 reads CASSDGTLYEQYF. The CDR3 DNA reads TGTGCCAGCAGTGACGGGACACTCTACGAGCAGTACTTC.

The CDR3, as DNA: TGTGCCAGCACCCCAGGGGACAGGGCGGGAGCTGGCTACACCTTC. Protein sequence: CASTPGDRAGAGYTF. J is TRBJ1-2 and V is TRBV6-5; 9 bases are a match to TRBD1. The CDR3 is made up of 15 amino acids. After removal of 7 bases from V and 7 bases from J, the junction contained 13 bases not matched to a gene. Germline V lookup: CDR1 MNHEY, CDR2 SVGAGI.

This chain joins TRBV10-3 and TRBJ2-7, with D maybe TRBD1 (5 bases). CDR3 length: 13 residues. Trimming cost V 8 bases and J 1 base, with 12 bases left between them. In germline, CDR1 is ENHRY, CDR2 SYGVKD. CDR3 loop: CAIGATVSYEQYF. The CDR3 bases are TGTGCCATCGGGGCTACAGTATCCTACGAGCAGTACTTC.

Comment on this clone: The junction differs from germline at one of its ends, possibly a read error. The J gene is TRBJ1-2, the V gene TRBV18, with TRBD1 matching over 7 bases. The CDR3 extends over 15 amino acids. Germline assignment: CDR1 KGHSH and CDR2 LQKENI. CDR3 protein: CASSPVDRENYGYTF. The CDR3 DNA reads TGTGCCAGCTCACCGGTAGACAGGGAGAACTACGGCTACACCTTC.

This clone appeared once. The J gene is TRBJ1-2, the V gene TRBV27; weak D call: TRBD1 (5 bases). With 6 bases removed from V and 8 bases from J, the gap between germline ends came to 16 bases. This CDR3 contains 13 residues. CDR1 is MNHEY, CDR2 SMNVEV, per germline (reference sequence). The CDR3 sequence: CASRLMGQSGYTF. CDR3 nucleotide sequence: TGTGCCAGCAGACTGATGGGGCAGAGCGGCTACACCTTC.

The V call is TRBV18, the J call TRBJ2-2; D perhaps matches TRBD1 (7 bases). Germline values: CDR1 KGHSH, CDR2 LQKENI. V was trimmed by 0 bases and J by 5 bases, leaving 10 bases between them. The CDR3 length is 15 residues. DNA for the CDR3: TGTGCCAGCTCACCACCGTCAGGGGGGACCGGGGAGCTGTTTTTT. As protein: CASSPPSGGTGELFF. Full variable domain (outside the CDR3, taken from reference TRBV18 and TRBJ2-2): NAGVMQNPRHLVRRRGQEARLRCSPMKGHSHVYWYRQLPEEGLKFMVYLQKENIIDESGMPKERFSAEFPKEGPSILRIQQVVRGDSAAYFCASSPPSGGTGELFFGEGSRLTVL.

V usage is TRBV5-1 and J usage is TRBJ1-1, with 8 bases fitting TRBD1. V lost 5 bases to trimming and J lost 4 bases; unmatched junction nucleotides: 10. The CDR3 covers 15 residues. In germline, CDR1 is SGHRS, CDR2 YFSETQ. For the CDR3, the DNA is TGCGCCAGCAGTCCCGGGACAGGCCAGGGCACTGAAGCTTTCTTT. It translates to CASSPGTGQGTEAFF.

V and J are TRBV19 and TRBJ2-3, with a tentative D call TRBD2 (6 bases). Deletions cut 5 bases from V and 3 bases from J, with 9 bases between. There are 13 residues in the CDR3. The V gene's germline CDR1 is LNHDA and CDR2 SQIVND (reference sequence). The CDR3 reads CASSAGRTDTQYF. CDR3 coding DNA: TGTGCCAGTAGTGCGGGGAGGACAGATACGCAGTATTTT.

As concerns this clone: One end of the junction does not line up with germline, which may come from a read error. The J gene is TRBJ1-2, the V gene TRBV9; a weak D match, TRBD1 (5 bases). Germline V gene sequence: CDR1 SGDLS, CDR2 YYNGEE. This CDR3 has 13 residues. CDR3 amino acids: CASSGDRNYGYAF. CDR3 DNA: TGTGCCAGCAGCGGCGACAGAAACTATGGCTACGCCTTC.

The chain carries TRBV2 and TRBJ2-3; a possible D gene is TRBD2 (5 bases). Germline loops: CDR1 SNHLY, CDR2 FYNNEI. V lost 7 bases to trimming and J lost 6 bases, with 5 bases between them. This CDR3 region has 10 residues. Written as DNA, the CDR3 is TGTGCCAGCAAGCGGGATACGCAGTATTTT. Encoded protein: CASKRDTQYF.

In the case of this clone: At one boundary the junction diverges from the germline segment, which might be a read error. The rearrangement uses TRBV19 and TRBJ2-5, with a tentative D call TRBD2 (5 bases). CDR1 is LNHDA and CDR2 is SQIVND in the germline V gene (reference sequence). The CDR3 consists of 16 residues. Here the CDR3 reads CASSIDLSSGQETRYF. DNA for the CDR3: TGTGCCAGTAGTATAGATCTATCCAGCGGTCAAGAGACCCGGTACTTC. Combining the CDR3 with reference TRBV19 and TRBJ2-5 gives the whole variable domain DGGITQSPKYLFRKEGQNVTLSCEQNLNHDAMYWYRQDPGQGLRLIYYSQIVNDFQKGDIAEGYSVSREKKESFPLTVTSAQKNPTAFYLCASSIDLSSGQETRYFGPGTRLLVL.

This rearrangement joins TRBV10-2 to TRBJ2-4; possibly TRBD2 for D (6 bases). CDR1 and CDR2 (germline): WSHSY, SAAADI. V was pared by 8 bases and J by 2 bases, with 13 bases between. The CDR3 runs 14 residues. CDR3 DNA: TGCGCCAGCGGAGGGGTTTTCCCCAAAAACATTCAGTACTTC. Amino acid sequence: CASGGVFPKNIQYF.

The chain joins TRBV6-5 to TRBJ2-6, with D tentatively TRBD1 (5 bases). V was clipped by 5 bases and J by 0 bases, with 8 bases between them. The CDR3 has 15 residues. The germline CDR1 and CDR2 sequences are MNHEY and SVGAGI. CDR3 sequence: CASSTGASGANVLTF. The CDR3 bases are TGTGCCAGCAGTACAGGAGCCTCTGGGGCCAACGTCCTGACTTTC.

In this sample, this clone turned up once. The V call is TRBV7-8, the J call TRBJ2-1; TRBD1 matches 7 bases. CDR3 length: 16 amino acids. Germline lookup yields CDR1 SGHVS and CDR2 FQNEAQ. With 0 bases clipped from V and 7 bases from J, the junction kept 9 bases outside the gene matches. The CDR3 nucleotides are TGTGCCAGCAGCTTAGCGCTCGGGACAGTCCCGAATGAGCAGTTCTTC. This codes for CASSLALGTVPNEQFF.

The chain joins TRBV7-2 to TRBJ1-3; unclear D gene. Germline V lookup: CDR1 SGHTA, CDR2 FQGNSA. The V end lost 5 bases, the J end lost 4 bases, and 15 bases lay between the germline ends. The length of the CDR3 is 15 residues. In nucleotides, the CDR3 is TGTGCCAGCAGCCCGAGGGATTGGACCGGAAACACCATATATTTT. It translates to CASSPRDWTGNTIYF.

The chain employs TRBV5-1 and TRBJ1-1, with TRBD1 as a possible D gene (6 bases). Trimming removed 5 bases from V and 1 base from J, with 12 bases in between. CDR1 is SGHRS and CDR2 is YFSETQ in the germline V gene. There are 14 residues in the CDR3. CDR3 loop: CASRTGMGNTEAFF. In DNA form, the CDR3 reads TGCGCCAGCAGAACAGGGATGGGGAACACTGAAGCTTTCTTT.

The chain combines TRBV5-1 with TRBJ2-3; D gene unclear. This CDR3 comprises 14 residues. The V end lost 2 bases, the J end lost 3 bases, and 10 bases lay between the germline ends. Germline CDR1 SGHRS, CDR2 YFSETQ. CDR3 DNA: TGCGCCAGCAGCTTAGTAGATCTAACAGATACGCAGTATTTT. Its protein is CASSLVDLTDTQYF.

This clone has only a few counts. This chain connects TRBV5-1 to TRBJ2-2, with D possibly TRBD1 on 5 matching bases. CDR3 size: 17 residues. Germline V CDR1 and CDR2: SGHRS, YFSETQ. Trimming shortened V by 0 bases and J by 0 bases, and 12 bases separated the two germline ends. The CDR3 DNA reads as TGCGCCAGCAGCTTGGACTTAATAGGGGCGAACACCGGGGAGCTGTTTTTT. Translation gives CASSLDLIGANTGELFF. The whole variable domain, remainder taken from reference TRBV5-1 and TRBJ2-2, is KAGVTQTPRYLIKTRGQQVTLSCSPISGHRSVSWYQQTPGQGLQFLFEYFSETQRNKGNFPGRFSGRQFSNSRSEMNVSTLELGDSALYLCASSLDLIGANTGELFFGEGSRLTVL.

The CDR3 loop is CASSTGQGIHYGYTF. Here the CDR3 DNA reads TGTGCCAGCAGCACGGGACAGGGGATTCACTATGGCTACACCTTC. The chain recombines TRBV7-2 with TRBJ1-2, with 10 bases lining up with TRBD1. Per germline, CDR1 SGHTA and CDR2 FQGNSA. Trimming at V came to 5 bases and at J to 3 bases, leaving 6 bases not matched to a gene. This CDR3 contains 15 residues.

A few counts support this clone. CDR3 sequence: CASTLRGGPYNEQFF. The CDR3 nucleotides read TGTGCCAGCACCTTGCGGGGGGGACCCTACAATGAGCAGTTCTTC. The chain uses TRBV9 and TRBJ2-1, with TRBD2 identical over 9 bases. V shed 6 bases and J 2 bases; nucleotides not matched to a gene: 6. There are 15 residues in the CDR3. Per germline, CDR1 SGDLS and CDR2 YYNGEE.

The chain employs TRBV6-6 and TRBJ2-5; tentatively, D is TRBD1 (5 bases). V lost 2 bases and J 5 bases, leaving 12 bases between the germline ends. CDR1 and CDR2 from the germline V gene are MNHNY and SVGAGI (reference sequence). The length of the CDR3 is 14 residues. In DNA form, the CDR3 reads TGTGCCAGCAGTTACGGCCAGGGTCCGGAGACCCAGTACTTC. It specifies CASSYGQGPETQYF.

The chain has TRBV18 and TRBJ1-6; 8 bases align to TRBD1. The length of the CDR3 is 14 residues. V shed 4 bases, J shed 9 bases, and the junction held 5 bases outside the gene matches. Germline assignment: CDR1 KGHSH and CDR2 LQKENI. The CDR3 here is CASSLDRGSSPLHF. CDR3 coding DNA: TGTGCCAGCTCACTCGACAGGGGTAGTTCACCCCTCCACTTT.

The chain is built from TRBV6-4 and TRBJ2-3, with TRBD1 matching over 10 bases. The CDR3 runs to 14 residues. Trimming took 0 bases from V and 9 from J; bases not matched to a gene: 3. CDR1 and CDR2 (germline): MRHNA, SNTAGT. This chain's CDR3 is CASSDSGTGDTQYF. CDR3 sequence (DNA): TGTGCCAGCAGTGACTCCGGGACAGGGGACACGCAGTATTTT.